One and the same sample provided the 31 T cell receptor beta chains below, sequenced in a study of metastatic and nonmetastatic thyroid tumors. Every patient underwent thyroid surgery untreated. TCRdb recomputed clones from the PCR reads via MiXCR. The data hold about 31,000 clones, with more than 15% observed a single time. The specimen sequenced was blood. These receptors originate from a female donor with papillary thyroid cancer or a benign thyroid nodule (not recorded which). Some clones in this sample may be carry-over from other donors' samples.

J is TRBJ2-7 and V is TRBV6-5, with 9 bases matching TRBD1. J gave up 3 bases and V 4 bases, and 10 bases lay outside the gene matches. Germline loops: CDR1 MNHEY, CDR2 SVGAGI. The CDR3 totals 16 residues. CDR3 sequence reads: CASSSAAGTGSYEQYF. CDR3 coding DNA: TGTGCCAGCAGTTCCGCTGCTGGGACAGGGAGCTACGAGCAGTACTTC.

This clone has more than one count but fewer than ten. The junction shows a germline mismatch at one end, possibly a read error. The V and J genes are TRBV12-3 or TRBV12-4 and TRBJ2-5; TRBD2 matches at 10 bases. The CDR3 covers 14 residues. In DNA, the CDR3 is TGTGTCAGCCTCGGGACTAGCGCTTACGATACCCAGTACTTC. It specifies CVSLGTSAYDTQYF.

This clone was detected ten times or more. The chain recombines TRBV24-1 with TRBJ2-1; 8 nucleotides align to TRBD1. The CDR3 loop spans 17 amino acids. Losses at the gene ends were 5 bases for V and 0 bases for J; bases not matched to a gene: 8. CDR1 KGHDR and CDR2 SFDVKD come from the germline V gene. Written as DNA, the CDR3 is TGTGCCACCAGTGGGCCGGGACAGGCGAGCTCCTACAATGAGCAGTTCTTC. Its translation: CATSGPGQASSYNEQFF.

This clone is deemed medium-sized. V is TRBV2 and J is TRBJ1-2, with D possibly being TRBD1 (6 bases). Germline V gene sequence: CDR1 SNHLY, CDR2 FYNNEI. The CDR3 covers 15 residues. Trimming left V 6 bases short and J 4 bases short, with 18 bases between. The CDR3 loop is CASRAAVTGSYGYTF. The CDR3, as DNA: TGTGCCAGCAGAGCAGCCGTGACAGGAAGCTATGGCTACACCTTC.

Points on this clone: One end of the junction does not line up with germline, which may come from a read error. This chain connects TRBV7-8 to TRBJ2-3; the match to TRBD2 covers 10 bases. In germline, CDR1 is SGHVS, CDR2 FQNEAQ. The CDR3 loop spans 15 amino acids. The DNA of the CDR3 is TGTGCAAGCAGATTTGGGACTAGCGACGCAGATACGCAGTATTTT. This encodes CASRFGTSDADTQYF. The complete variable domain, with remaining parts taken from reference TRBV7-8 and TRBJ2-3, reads GAGVSQSPRYKVAKRGQDVALRCDPISGHVSLFWYQQALGQGPEFLTYFQNEAQLDKSGLPSDRFFAERPEGSVSTLKIQRTQQEDSAVYLCASRFGTSDADTQYFGPGTRLTVL.

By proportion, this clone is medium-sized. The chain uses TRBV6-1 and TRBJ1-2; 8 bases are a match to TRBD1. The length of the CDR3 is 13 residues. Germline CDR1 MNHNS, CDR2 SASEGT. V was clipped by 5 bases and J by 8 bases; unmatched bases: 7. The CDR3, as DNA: TGTGCCAGCAGTTTGACAGGGGAAGACGGCTACACCTTC. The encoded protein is CASSLTGEDGYTF.

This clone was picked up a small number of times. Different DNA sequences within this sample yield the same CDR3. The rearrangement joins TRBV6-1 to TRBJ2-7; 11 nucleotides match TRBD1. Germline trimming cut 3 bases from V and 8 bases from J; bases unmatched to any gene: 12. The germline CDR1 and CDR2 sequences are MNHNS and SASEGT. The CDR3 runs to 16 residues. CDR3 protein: CASSDAPGTGGSKQYF. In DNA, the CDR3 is TGTGCCAGCAGTGATGCACCAGGGACAGGGGGTAGCAAGCAGTACTTC.

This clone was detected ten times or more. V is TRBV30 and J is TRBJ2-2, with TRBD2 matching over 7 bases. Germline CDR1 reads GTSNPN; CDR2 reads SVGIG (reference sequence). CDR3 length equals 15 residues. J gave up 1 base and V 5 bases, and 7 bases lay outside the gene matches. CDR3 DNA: TGTGCCTGGCTGATGGGGGAGGGGAACACCGGGGAGCTGTTTTTT. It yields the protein CAWLMGEGNTGELFF. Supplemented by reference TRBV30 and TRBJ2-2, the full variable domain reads SQTIHQWPATLVQPVGSPLSLECTVEGTSNPNLYWYRQAAGRGLQLLFYSVGIGQISSEVPQNLSASRPQDRQFILSSKKLLLSDSGFYLCAWLMGEGNTGELFFGEGSRLTVL.

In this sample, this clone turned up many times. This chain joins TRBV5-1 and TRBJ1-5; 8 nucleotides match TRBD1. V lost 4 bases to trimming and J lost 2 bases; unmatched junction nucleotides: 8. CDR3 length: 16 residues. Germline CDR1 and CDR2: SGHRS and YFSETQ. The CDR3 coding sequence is TGCGCCAGCAGCCTGGATGGACAGGGAGGCAATCAGCCCCAGCATTTT. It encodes CASSLDGQGGNQPQHF.

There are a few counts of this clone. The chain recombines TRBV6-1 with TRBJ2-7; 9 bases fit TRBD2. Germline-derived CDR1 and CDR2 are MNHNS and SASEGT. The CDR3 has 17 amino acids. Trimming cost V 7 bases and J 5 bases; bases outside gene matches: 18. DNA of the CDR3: TGTGCCAGCAATGCGTCGCGGGGGGGCCTTTTTTTCCACGAGCAGTACTTC. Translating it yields CASNASRGGLFFHEQYF.

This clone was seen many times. The CDR3 sequence is CATRGTPSYEQYF. Here the CDR3 DNA reads TGTGCCACCAGGGGGACTCCCTCCTACGAGCAGTACTTC. J is TRBJ2-7 and V is TRBV28; D may be TRBD1 (7 bases). The CDR3 covers 13 residues. The germline gives CDR1 MDHEN, CDR2 SYDVKM. V was pared by 10 bases and J by 0 bases, with 13 bases between. Looking up the rest from reference TRBV28 and TRBJ2-7 gives the full variable domain: DVKVTQSSRYLVKRTGEKVFLECVQDMDHENMFWYRQDPGLGLRLIYFSYDVKMKEKGDIPEGYSVSREKKERFSLILESASTNQTSMYLCATRGTPSYEQYFGPGTRLTVT.

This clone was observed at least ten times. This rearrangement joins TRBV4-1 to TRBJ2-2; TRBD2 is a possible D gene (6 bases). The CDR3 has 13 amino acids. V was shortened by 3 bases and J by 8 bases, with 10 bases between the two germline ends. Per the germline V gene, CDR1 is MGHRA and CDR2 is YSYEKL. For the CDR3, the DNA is TGCGCCAGCAGCCAGGAGGGGTGGGGGGAGCTGTTTTTT. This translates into CASSQEGWGELFF.

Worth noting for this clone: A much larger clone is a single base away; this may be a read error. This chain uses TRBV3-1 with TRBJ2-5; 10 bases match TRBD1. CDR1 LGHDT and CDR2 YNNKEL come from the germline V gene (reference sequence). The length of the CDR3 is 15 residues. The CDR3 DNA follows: TGTGCCAACAGCCAAGACAGGGGGCGTCAAGAGACCCAGTACTTC. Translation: CANSQDRGRQETQYF.

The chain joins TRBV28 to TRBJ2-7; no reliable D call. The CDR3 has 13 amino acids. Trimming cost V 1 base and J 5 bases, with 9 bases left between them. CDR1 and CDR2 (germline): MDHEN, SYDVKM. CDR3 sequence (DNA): TGTGCCAGCAGTTTATTGGTCCCAAACGAGCAGTACTTC. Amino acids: CASSLLVPNEQYF.

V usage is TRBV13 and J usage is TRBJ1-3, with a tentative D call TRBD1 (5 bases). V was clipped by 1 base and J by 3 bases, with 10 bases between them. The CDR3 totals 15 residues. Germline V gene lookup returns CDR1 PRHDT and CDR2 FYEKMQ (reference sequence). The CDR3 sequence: CASSLEWGSGNTIYF. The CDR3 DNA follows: TGTGCCAGCAGCTTAGAATGGGGCAGTGGAAACACCATATATTTT.

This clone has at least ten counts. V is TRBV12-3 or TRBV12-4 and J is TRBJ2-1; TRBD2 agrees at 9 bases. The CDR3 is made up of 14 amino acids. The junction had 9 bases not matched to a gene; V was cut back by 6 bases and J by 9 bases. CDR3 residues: CASSREGLAREQFF. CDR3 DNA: TGTGCCAGCAGCCGTGAGGGACTAGCCCGTGAGCAGTTCTTC.

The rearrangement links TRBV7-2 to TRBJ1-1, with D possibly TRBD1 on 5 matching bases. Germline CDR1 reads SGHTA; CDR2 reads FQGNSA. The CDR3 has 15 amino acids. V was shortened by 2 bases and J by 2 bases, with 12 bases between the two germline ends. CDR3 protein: CASSLWAGFNTEAFF. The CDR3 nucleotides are TGTGCCAGCAGCTTATGGGCAGGGTTTAACACTGAAGCTTTCTTT.

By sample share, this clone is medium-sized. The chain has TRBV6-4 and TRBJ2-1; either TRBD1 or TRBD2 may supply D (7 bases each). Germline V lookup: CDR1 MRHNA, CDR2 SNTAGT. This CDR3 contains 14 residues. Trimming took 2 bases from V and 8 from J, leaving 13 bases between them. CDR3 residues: CASSDMAGGDEQFF. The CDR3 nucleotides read TGTGCCAGCAGTGACATGGCAGGGGGGGATGAGCAGTTCTTC.

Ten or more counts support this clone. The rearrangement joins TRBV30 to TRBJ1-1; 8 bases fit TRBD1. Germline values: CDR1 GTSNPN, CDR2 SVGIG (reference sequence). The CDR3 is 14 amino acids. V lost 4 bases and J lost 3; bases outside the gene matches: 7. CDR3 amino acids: CAWTAGGSDTEAFF. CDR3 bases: TGTGCCTGGACAGCAGGGGGCTCAGACACTGAAGCTTTCTTT.

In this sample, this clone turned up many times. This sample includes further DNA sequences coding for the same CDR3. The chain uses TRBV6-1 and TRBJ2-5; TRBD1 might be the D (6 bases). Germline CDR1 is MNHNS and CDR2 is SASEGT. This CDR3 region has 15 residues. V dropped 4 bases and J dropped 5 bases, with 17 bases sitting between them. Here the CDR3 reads CASSVDRKTGETQYF. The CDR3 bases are TGTGCCAGCAGTGTAGACAGGAAAACGGGGGAGACCCAGTACTTC.

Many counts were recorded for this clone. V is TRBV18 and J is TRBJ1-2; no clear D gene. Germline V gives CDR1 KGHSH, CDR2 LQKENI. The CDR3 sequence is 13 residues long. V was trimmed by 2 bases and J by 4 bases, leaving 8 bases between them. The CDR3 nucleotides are TGTGCCAGCTCACCAGAGGGAAGCTATGGCTACACCTTC. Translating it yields CASSPEGSYGYTF.

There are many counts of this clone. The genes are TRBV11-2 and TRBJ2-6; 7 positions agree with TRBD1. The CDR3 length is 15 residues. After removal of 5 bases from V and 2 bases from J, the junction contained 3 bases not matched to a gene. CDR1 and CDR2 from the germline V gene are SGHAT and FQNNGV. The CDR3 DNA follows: TGTGCCAGCAGCCTCCAGGGGGCTGGGGCCAACGTCCTGACTTTC. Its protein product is CASSLQGAGANVLTF.

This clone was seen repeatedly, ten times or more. This chain's CDR3 is CASSLEVRTSGKNIQYF. The CDR3, as DNA: TGTGCCAGCAGCTTAGAGGTCCGGACTAGCGGAAAAAACATTCAGTACTTC. The chain couples TRBV11-2 to TRBJ2-4, with TRBD2 matching over 10 bases. Germline lookup yields CDR1 SGHAT and CDR2 FQNNGV. V was clipped by 0 bases and J by 4 bases; unmatched bases: 6. This CDR3 spans 17 amino acids. Using reference TRBV11-2 and TRBJ2-4 for the parts outside the CDR3, the full variable domain is EAGVAQSPRYKIIEKRQSVAFWCNPISGHATLYWYQQILGQGPKLLIQFQNNGVVDDSQLPKDRFSAERLKGVDSTLKIQPAKLEDSAVYLCASSLEVRTSGKNIQYFGAGTRLSVL.

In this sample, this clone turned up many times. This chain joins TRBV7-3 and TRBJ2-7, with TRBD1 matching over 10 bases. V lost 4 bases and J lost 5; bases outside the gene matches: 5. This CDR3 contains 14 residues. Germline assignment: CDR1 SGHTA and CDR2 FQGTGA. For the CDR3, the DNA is TGTGCCAGCAGCTCAGACAGGGGGCCCAACGAGCAGTACTTC. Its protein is CASSSDRGPNEQYF. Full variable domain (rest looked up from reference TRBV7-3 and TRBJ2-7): GAGVSQTPSNKVTEKGKYVELRCDPISGHTALYWYRQSLGQGPEFLIYFQGTGAADDSGLPNDRFFAVRPEGSVSTLKIQRTERGDSAVYLCASSSDRGPNEQYFGPGTRLTVT.

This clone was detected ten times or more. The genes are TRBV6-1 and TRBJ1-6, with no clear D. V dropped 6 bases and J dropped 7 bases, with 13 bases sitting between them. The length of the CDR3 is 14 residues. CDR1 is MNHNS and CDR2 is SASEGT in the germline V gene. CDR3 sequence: CASSAGSQNSPLHF. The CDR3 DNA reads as TGTGCCAGCAGCGCCGGGTCCCAGAATTCACCCCTCCACTTT.

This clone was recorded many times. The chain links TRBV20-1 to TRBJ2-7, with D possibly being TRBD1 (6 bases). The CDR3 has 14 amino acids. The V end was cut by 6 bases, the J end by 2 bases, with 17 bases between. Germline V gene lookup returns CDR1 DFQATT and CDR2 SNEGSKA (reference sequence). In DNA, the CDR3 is TGCAGTGCCGATACCGGACAGCGAACCTACGAGCAGTACTTC. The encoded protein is CSADTGQRTYEQYF.

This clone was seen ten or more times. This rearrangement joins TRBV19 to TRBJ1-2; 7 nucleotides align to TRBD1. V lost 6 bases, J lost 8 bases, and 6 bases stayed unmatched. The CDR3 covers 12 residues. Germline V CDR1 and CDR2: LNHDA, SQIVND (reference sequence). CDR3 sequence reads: CASRGGFGGYTF. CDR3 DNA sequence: TGTGCCAGTAGAGGGGGCTTTGGAGGCTACACCTTC.

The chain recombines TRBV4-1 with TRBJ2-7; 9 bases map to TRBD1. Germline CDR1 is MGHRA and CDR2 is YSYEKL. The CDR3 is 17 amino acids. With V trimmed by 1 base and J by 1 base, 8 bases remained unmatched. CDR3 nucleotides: TGCGCCAGCAGCCAAGGATTTCGGGACAGGGTTTCCTACGAGCAGTACTTC. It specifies CASSQGFRDRVSYEQYF.

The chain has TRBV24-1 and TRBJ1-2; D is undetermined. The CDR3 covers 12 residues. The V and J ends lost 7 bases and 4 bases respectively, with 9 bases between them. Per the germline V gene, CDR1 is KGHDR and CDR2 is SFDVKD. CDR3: CATSGGPYGYTF. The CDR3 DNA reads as TGTGCCACCAGCGGCGGACCCTATGGCTACACCTTC.

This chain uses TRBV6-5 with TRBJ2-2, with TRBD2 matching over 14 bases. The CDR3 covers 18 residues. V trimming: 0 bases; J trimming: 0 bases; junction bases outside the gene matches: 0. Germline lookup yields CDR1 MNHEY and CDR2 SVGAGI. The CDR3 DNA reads TGTGCCAGCAGTTACTCGACTAGCGGGGGGGCGAACACCGGGGAGCTGTTTTTT. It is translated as CASSYSTSGGANTGELFF.

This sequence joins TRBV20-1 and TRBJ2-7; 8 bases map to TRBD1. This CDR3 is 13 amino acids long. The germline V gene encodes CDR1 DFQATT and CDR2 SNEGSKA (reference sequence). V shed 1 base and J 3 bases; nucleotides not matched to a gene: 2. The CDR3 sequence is CSARGGQVYEQYF. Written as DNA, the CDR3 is TGCAGTGCTAGAGGGGGACAGGTCTACGAGCAGTACTTC.